This TCR beta chain comes out of a study of blood T cell repertoires in COVID-19. Study context: Material from acute and convalescent COVID-19 was sourced from the United States, Italy and Spain. The cDNA or gDNA used as material had been derived from T cells, B-cell-depleted T cells, or PBMCs.

Per the original methods: Amplification of reference gene primers provided the estimated nucleated cell counts. Assay: immunoSEQ multiplex PCR; the TCRdb copy retains only in-frame clones and omits some. The D gene and trimming were derived from the DNA, and the V and J assignments and clone size from that table. There are some 66,000 clones in the sample; 82% occur only once, and more than 6.5% lies in the top ten. This CDR3 is 13 amino acids long. Trimming left V 7 bases short and J 8 bases short, with 17 bases between. The germline V gene has CDR1 SQVTM and CDR2 ANQGSEA. This clonotype originated in a man aged 60 to 69 with acute or convalescent COVID-19. The specimen sequenced was peripheral blood. This chain connects TRBV29-1 to TRBJ1-4, with D uncertain. DNA of the CDR3: TGCAGCGCCGCGACCGCCGGGAGGGAAAAACTGTTTTTT. Its translation: CSAATAGREKLFF.